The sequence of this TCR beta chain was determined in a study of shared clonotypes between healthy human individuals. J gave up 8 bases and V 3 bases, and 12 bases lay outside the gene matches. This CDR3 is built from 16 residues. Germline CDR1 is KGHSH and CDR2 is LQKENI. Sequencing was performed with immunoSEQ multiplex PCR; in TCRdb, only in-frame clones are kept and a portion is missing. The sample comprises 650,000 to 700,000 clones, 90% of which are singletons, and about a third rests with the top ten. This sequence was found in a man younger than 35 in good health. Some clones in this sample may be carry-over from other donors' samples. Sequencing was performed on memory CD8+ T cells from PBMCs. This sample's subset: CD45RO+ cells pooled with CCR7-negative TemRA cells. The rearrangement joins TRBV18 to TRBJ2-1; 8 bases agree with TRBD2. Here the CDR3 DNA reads TGTGCCAGCTCACCCGTCCTTAAGAGCGGGAGTGATGAGCAGTTCTTC. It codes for CASSPVLKSGSDEQFF.